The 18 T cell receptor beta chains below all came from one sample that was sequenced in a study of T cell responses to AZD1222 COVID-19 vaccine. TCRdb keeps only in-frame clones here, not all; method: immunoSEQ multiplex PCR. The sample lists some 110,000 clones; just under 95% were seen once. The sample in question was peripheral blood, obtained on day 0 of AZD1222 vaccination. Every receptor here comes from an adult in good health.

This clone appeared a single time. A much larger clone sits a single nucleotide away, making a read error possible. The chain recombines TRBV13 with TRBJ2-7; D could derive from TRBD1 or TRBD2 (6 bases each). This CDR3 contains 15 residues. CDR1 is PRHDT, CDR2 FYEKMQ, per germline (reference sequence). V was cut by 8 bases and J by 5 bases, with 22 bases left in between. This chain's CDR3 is CASRPAGRGVDEQYF. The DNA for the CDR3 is TGTGCCAGCCGCCCCGCGGGTAGGGGGGTCGACGAGCAGTACTTC.

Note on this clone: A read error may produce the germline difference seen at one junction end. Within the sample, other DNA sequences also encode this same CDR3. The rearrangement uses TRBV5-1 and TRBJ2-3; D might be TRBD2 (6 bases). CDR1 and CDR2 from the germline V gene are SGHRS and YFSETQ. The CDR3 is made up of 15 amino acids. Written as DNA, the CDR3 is TGCGCCAGCAGTTTGGAGCGGACTACAGGTGATACGCAGTATTTT. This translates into CASSLERTTGDTQYF.

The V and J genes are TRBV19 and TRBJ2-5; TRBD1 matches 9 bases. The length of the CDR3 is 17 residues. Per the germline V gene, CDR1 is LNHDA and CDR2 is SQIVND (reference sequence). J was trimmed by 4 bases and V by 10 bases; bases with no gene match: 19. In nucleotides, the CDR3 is TGTGCCACTCTGGCGCGGCCCAGGGACAGGGCCGGAGAGACCCAGTACTTC. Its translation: CATLARPRDRAGETQYF.

CDR3 in DNA: TGTGCCAGCAGTTACAGGTACTGGCAGGGCAATCAGCCCCAGCATTTT. Translating it yields CASSYRYWQGNQPQHF. This sequence joins TRBV6-5 and TRBJ1-5; D unclear. CDR1 is MNHEY, CDR2 SVGAGI, per germline. V lost 2 bases and J 2 bases, leaving 13 bases between the germline ends. The CDR3 is 16 amino acids.

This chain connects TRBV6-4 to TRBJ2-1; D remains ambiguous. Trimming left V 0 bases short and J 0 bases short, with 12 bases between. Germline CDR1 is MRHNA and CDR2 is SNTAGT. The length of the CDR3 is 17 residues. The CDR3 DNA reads TGTGCCAGCAGTGACTCTCCCTCTTGGGGCTCCTACAATGAGCAGTTCTTC. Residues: CASSDSPSWGSYNEQFF.

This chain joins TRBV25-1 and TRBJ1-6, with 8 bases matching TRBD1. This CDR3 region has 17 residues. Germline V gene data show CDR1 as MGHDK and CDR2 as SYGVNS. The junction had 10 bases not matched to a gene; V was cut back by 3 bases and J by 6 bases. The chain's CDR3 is CASSEGRTGPTNSPLHF. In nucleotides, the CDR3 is TGTGCCAGCAGTGAGGGACGGACAGGGCCAACTAATTCACCCCTCCACTTT.

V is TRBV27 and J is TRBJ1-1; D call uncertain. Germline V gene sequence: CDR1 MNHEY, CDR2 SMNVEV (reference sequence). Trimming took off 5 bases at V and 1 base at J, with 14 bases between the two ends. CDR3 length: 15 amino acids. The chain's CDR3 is CASSPGGDWNTEAFF. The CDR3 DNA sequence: TGTGCCAGCAGTCCCGGTGGGGATTGGAACACTGAAGCTTTCTTT.

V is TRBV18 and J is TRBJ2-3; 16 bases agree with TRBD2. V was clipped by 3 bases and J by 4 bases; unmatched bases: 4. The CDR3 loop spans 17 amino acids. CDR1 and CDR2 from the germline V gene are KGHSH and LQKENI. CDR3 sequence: CASSPGTSGRAADTQYF. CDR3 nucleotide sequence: TGTGCCAGCTCACCGGGGACTAGCGGGAGGGCTGCAGATACGCAGTATTTT.

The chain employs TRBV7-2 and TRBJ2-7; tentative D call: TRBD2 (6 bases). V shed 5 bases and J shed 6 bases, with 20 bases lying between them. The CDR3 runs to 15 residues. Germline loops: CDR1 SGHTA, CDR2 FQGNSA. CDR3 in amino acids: CASSPLWGRTGEQYF. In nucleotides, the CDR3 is TGTGCCAGCAGCCCCTTATGGGGGAGGACGGGCGAGCAGTACTTC.

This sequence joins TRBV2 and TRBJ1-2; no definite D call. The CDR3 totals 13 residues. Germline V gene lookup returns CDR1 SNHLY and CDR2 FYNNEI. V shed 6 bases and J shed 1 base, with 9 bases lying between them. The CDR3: CASSRANNYGYTF. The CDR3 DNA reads TGTGCCAGCAGCCGGGCCAATAACTATGGCTACACCTTC.

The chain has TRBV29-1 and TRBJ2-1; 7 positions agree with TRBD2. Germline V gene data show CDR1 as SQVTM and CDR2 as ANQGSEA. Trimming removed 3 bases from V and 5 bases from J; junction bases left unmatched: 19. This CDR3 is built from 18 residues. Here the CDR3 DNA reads TGCAGCGTTGAGTTGGGCGGGAGCCGGTGGGGATATGACAATGAGCAGTTCTTC. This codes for CSVELGGSRWGYDNEQFF.

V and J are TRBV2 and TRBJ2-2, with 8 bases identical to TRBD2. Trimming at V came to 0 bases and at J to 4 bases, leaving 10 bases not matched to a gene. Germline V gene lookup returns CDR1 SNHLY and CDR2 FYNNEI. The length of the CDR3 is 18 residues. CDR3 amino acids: CASSEALGGRTRTGELFF. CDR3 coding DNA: TGTGCCAGCAGTGAAGCGCTTGGCGGGAGGACGCGCACCGGGGAGCTGTTTTTT.

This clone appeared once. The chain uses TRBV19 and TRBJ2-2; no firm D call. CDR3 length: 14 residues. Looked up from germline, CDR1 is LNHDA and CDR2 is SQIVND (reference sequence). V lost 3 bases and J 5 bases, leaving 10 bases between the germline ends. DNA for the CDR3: TGTGCCAGTAGTATCCCCAGTACTACCGGGGAGCTGTTTTTT. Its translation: CASSIPSTTGELFF.

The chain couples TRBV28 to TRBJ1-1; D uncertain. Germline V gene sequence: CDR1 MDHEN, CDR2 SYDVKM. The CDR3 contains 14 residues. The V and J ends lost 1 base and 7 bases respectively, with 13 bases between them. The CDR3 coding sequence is TGTGCCAGCAGTTTATCGGCAATGTCCGATGAAGCTTTCTTT. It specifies CASSLSAMSDEAFF.

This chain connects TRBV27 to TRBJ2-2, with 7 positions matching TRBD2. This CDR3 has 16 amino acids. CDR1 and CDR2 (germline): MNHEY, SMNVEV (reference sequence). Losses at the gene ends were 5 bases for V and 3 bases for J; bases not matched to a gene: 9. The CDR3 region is CASSTSGLGYTGELFF. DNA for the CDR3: TGTGCCAGCAGTACTTCTGGACTAGGATACACCGGGGAGCTGTTTTTT.

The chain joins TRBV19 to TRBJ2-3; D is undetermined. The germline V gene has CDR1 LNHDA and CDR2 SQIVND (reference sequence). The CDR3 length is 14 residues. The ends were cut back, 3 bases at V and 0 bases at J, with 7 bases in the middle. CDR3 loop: CASSIGFSTDTQYF. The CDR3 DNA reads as TGTGCCAGTAGTATCGGGTTCAGCACAGATACGCAGTATTTT.

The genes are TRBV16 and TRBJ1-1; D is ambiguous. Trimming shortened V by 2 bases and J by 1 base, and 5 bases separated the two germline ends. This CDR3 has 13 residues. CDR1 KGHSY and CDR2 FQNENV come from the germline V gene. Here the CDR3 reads CASSQERNTEAFF. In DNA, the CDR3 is TGTGCCAGCAGCCAAGAGAGGAACACTGAAGCTTTCTTT.

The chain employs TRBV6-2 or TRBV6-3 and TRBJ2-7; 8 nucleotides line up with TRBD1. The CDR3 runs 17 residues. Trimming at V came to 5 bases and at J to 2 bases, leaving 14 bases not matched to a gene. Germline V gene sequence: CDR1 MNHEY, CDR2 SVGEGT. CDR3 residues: CASSTPSFAGGPYEQYF. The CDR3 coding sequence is TGTGCCAGCAGTACCCCCTCCTTCGCAGGGGGCCCCTACGAGCAGTACTTC.